The 21 T cell receptor beta chains below all came from one sample that was sequenced in a study of blood T cell repertoires in COVID-19. Profiling relied on immunoSEQ multiplex PCR, and the TCRdb table lists in-frame clones only, not all of them. This repertoire shows fewer than 300,000 clones, about nine tenths found once; its top ten account for approximately 2.6%. Sequenced input: peripheral blood. These receptors were obtained from a young adult with COVID-19, enrolled during active disease.

The chain combines TRBV2 with TRBJ2-7, with TRBD2 matching over 10 bases. This CDR3 is 17 amino acids long. Germline V CDR1 and CDR2: SNHLY, FYNNEI. J lost 4 bases, V lost 0 bases, and 9 bases had no gene match. CDR3 nucleotide sequence: TGTGCCAGCAGTGAAGCGAATTATGGACTAGCGGTTTACGAGCAGTACTTC. As protein: CASSEANYGLAVYEQYF.

The chain employs TRBV19 and TRBJ2-1, with TRBD2 identical over 12 bases. The germline V gene encodes CDR1 LNHDA and CDR2 SQIVND (reference sequence). J lost 6 bases, V lost 0 bases, and 21 bases had no gene match. The CDR3 has 22 amino acids. The CDR3 here is CASSIDFYGLAGHTTRINEQFF. CDR3 nucleotide sequence: TGTGCCAGTAGTATAGATTTTTACGGACTAGCGGGACACACCACTCGTATCAATGAGCAGTTCTTC.

The chain couples TRBV21-1 to TRBJ1-2; the D call of TRBD1 is as the table states it, not checked on the DNA. TRBV21-1 is reported as a pseudogene. CDR3 length: 16 residues. The CDR3 reads CASSNLEDRVNYGYTF. The CDR3 region has the DNA TGTGCCAGCAGCAATTTGGAGGACAGGGTGAACTATGGCTACACCTTC.

The rearrangement links TRBV5-1 to TRBJ2-2; TRBD1 agrees at 7 bases. Looked up from germline, CDR1 is SGHRS and CDR2 is YFSETQ. V was clipped by 2 bases and J by 5 bases; unmatched bases: 6. The CDR3 runs 15 residues. The CDR3 spells CASSLIQGETGELFF. The CDR3 DNA is TGCGCCAGCAGCTTAATCCAGGGGGAAACCGGGGAGCTGTTTTTT.

This chain connects TRBV3-1 (or the pseudogene TRBV3-2) to TRBJ2-5; 7 nucleotides align to TRBD2. Germline-derived CDR1 and CDR2 are LGHDT and YNNKEL (reference sequence). With 0 bases clipped from V and 5 bases from J, the junction kept 6 bases outside the gene matches. The length of the CDR3 is 15 residues. The CDR3 DNA is TGTGCCAGCAGCCAAGAGCGGCAGGGAGGGGAGACCCAGTACTTC. Translation: CASSQERQGGETQYF.

This sequence joins TRBV24-1 and TRBJ1-5, with TRBD1 matching 12 bases. The CDR3 loop spans 16 amino acids. Germline CDR1 reads KGHDR; CDR2 reads SFDVKD. J lost 4 bases, V lost 4 bases, and 4 bases had no gene match. As DNA, the CDR3 is TGTGCCACCAGTGAGGGGGGACAGGGGGCAAATCAGCCCCAGCATTTT. Amino acids: CATSEGGQGANQPQHF.

The rearrangement uses TRBV28 and TRBJ1-3, with 8 bases that match TRBD1. Looked up from germline, CDR1 is MDHEN and CDR2 is SYDVKM. V lost 5 bases, J lost 2 bases, and 5 bases stayed unmatched. The CDR3 contains 15 residues. The CDR3 here is CASSRMTGAGNTIYF. The CDR3 nucleotides read TGTGCCAGCAGTCGTATGACAGGGGCTGGAAACACCATATATTTT.

The chain combines TRBV6-1 with TRBJ2-4; D is possibly TRBD1 (5 bases). The germline CDR1 and CDR2 sequences are MNHNS and SASEGT. The CDR3 sequence is 14 residues long. V lost 3 bases and J lost 9, with 15 bases in between. The CDR3 sequence: CASSEGDSLSIQYF. CDR3 in DNA: TGTGCCAGCAGTGAGGGCGACAGTCTAAGCATTCAGTACTTC.

CDR3 sequence (DNA): TGTGCCAGTAGTGTCCGACAGGGGGAAGGTAGCACTGAAGCTTTCTTT. The encoded protein is CASSVRQGEGSTEAFF. The chain employs TRBV19 and TRBJ1-1; 9 bases match TRBD1. CDR1 is LNHDA and CDR2 is SQIVND in the germline V gene (reference sequence). The CDR3 sequence is 16 residues long. Unmatched junction bases numbered 11, after V lost 5 bases and J lost 4 bases.

The gene calls are TRBV14 and TRBJ1-1; no clear D gene. Trimming took 2 bases from V and 1 from J, leaving 2 bases between them. The germline CDR1 and CDR2 sequences are SGHDN and FVKESK. This CDR3 has 12 residues. CDR3 DNA: TGTGCCAGCAGCCAACAGAACACTGAAGCTTTCTTT. Amino acid sequence: CASSQQNTEAFF.

J is TRBJ2-1 and V is TRBV5-1; 14 bases fit TRBD2. The junction had 6 bases not matched to a gene; V was cut back by 4 bases and J by 6 bases. Germline V lookup: CDR1 SGHRS, CDR2 YFSETQ. This CDR3 is built from 16 residues. CDR3 amino acids: CASSPLGLAGANEQFF. The CDR3 DNA reads as TGCGCCAGCAGCCCCTTGGGACTAGCGGGAGCCAATGAGCAGTTCTTC. Together with reference TRBV5-1 and TRBJ2-1, the CDR3 gives the full variable domain: KAGVTQTPRYLIKTRGQQVTLSCSPISGHRSVSWYQQTPGQGLQFLFEYFSETQRNKGNFPGRFSGRQFSNSRSEMNVSTLELGDSALYLCASSPLGLAGANEQFFGPGTRLTVL.

The chain recombines TRBV15 with TRBJ1-5; 8 bases are a match to TRBD1. The J segment lost 1 base and the V segment lost 3 bases, leaving 8 bases of the junction unmatched. This CDR3 contains 17 residues. From germline, CDR1 is LNHNV and CDR2 YYDKDF (reference sequence). The CDR3 DNA sequence: TGTGCCACCAGCAGGGGCCCTGGACAGGGCAGCAATCAGCCCCAGCATTTT. Translated: CATSRGPGQGSNQPQHF.

The V gene is TRBV5-6, the J gene TRBJ2-3; 7 bases agree with TRBD1. CDR1 and CDR2 from the germline V gene are SGHDT and YYEEEE. CDR3 length equals 13 residues. The trim removed 4 bases at V and 7 bases at J, leaving 6 bases unmatched. CDR3 region: CASSKTGEYTQYF. The CDR3 region has the DNA TGTGCCAGCAGCAAAACAGGGGAATATACGCAGTATTTT.

This chain joins TRBV19 and TRBJ2-1; the match to TRBD1 covers 10 bases. Germline CDR1 is LNHDA and CDR2 is SQIVND (reference sequence). V trimming: 11 bases; J trimming: 7 bases; junction bases outside the gene matches: 5. The CDR3 has 12 residues. CDR3 loop: CAGRQGANEQFF. DNA of the CDR3: TGTGCCGGGAGACAGGGGGCGAATGAGCAGTTCTTC.

This chain links TRBV30 with TRBJ2-1; tentative D call: TRBD1 (7 bases). CDR1 and CDR2 (germline): GTSNPN, SVGIG (reference sequence). V was trimmed by 2 bases and J by 5 bases, leaving 16 bases between them. The CDR3 contains 15 residues. Here the CDR3 DNA reads TGTGCCTGGAGTCTCGGAGGGGGCTTCGACAATGAGCAGTTCTTC. Translation gives CAWSLGGGFDNEQFF. Full variable domain (missing parts from reference TRBV30 and TRBJ2-1): SQTIHQWPATLVQPVGSPLSLECTVEGTSNPNLYWYRQAAGRGLQLLFYSVGIGQISSEVPQNLSASRPQDRQFILSSKKLLLSDSGFYLCAWSLGGGFDNEQFFGPGTRLTVL.

V usage is TRBV6-5 and J usage is TRBJ2-1; 9 bases are a match to TRBD1. V trimming: 6 bases; J trimming: 8 bases; junction bases outside the gene matches: 5. The germline V gene encodes CDR1 MNHEY and CDR2 SVGAGI. The CDR3 is 13 residues long. This chain's CDR3 is CASRVTGGDEQFF. The DNA for the CDR3 is TGTGCCAGCAGAGTAACAGGGGGCGATGAGCAGTTCTTC.

The chain employs TRBV2 and TRBJ2-5; TRBD2 matches 14 bases. Unmatched junction bases numbered 9, after V lost 4 bases and J lost 5 bases. CDR3 length equals 17 residues. Germline lookup yields CDR1 SNHLY and CDR2 FYNNEI. The chain's CDR3 is CASSARLAGGPGETQYF. CDR3 nucleotides: TGTGCCAGCAGTGCACGACTAGCGGGAGGGCCGGGGGAGACCCAGTACTTC.

The gene calls are TRBV4-2 and TRBJ1-1; TRBD1 matches 7 bases. The CDR3 covers 12 residues. The germline CDR1 and CDR2 sequences are LGHNA and YNFKEQ. Trimming took 3 bases from V and 8 from J; bases not matched to a gene: 3. Here the CDR3 DNA reads TGTGCCAGCAGCCACTTACAGGGGGAAGCTTTCTTT. This encodes CASSHLQGEAFF.

The chain is built from TRBV2 and TRBJ2-7; D unclear. Per germline, CDR1 SNHLY and CDR2 FYNNEI. V lost 2 bases and J lost 0, with 11 bases in between. This CDR3 contains 15 residues. This CDR3 is CASSETSASSYEQYF. CDR3 nucleotides: TGTGCCAGCAGTGAAACGAGCGCAAGCTCCTACGAGCAGTACTTC.

The sample holds one count of this clone. The chain recombines TRBV21-1 with TRBJ2-1; the table's D call of TRBD2 was not tested on the DNA. TRBV21-1 is a pseudogene segment. The CDR3 contains 17 residues. Written as DNA, the CDR3 is TGTGCCAGCAGCGAGAAATCTAGCGGGAGTAAAGTTAATGAGCAGTTCTTC. This encodes CASSEKSSGSKVNEQFF.

The chain combines TRBV4-3 with TRBJ2-5; D perhaps matches TRBD2 (6 bases). Trimming removed 3 bases from V and 7 bases from J, with 30 bases in between. Germline V gene sequence: CDR1 LGHNA, CDR2 YSLEER. The CDR3 loop spans 19 amino acids. The CDR3 sequence is CASSQKRVQEGWGGVTQYF. CDR3 coding DNA: TGCGCCAGCAGCCAGAAAAGGGTACAAGAGGGTTGGGGAGGAGTGACCCAGTACTTC.